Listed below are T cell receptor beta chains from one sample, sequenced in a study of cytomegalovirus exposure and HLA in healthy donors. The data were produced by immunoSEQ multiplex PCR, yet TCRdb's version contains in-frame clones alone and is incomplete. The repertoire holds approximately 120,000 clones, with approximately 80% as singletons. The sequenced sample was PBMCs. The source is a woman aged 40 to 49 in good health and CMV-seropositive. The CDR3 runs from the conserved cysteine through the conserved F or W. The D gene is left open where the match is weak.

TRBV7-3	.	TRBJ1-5	CASSFLEGISNQPQHF
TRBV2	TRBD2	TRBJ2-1	CASTLTSGSYNEQFF
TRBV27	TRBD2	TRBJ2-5	CASTPGGLAGGRQTQYF
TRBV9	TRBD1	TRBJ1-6	CASSVTGQGSSPLHF
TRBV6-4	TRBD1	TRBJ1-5	CASSASAGGVQPQHF
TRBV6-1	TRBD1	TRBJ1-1	CASDRATEAFF
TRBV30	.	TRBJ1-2	CAWSEPTAYNYGYTF
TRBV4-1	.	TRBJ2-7	CASSLAKPDSYEQYF
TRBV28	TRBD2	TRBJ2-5	CASSPGTSGYKETQYF
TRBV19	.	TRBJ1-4	CASGSYLATNEKLFF
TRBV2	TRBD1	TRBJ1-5	CASSLQGMNQPQHF
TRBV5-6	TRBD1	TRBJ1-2	CASRLTGAGNYGYTF
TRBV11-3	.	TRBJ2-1	CASSLASGHNEQFF
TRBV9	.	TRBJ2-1	CASSHPGAFNEQFF
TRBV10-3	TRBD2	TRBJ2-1	CAISESGGTFNEQFF
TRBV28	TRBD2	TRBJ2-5	CASSFGLAGTPLSETQYF
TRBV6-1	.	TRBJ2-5	CASTLLVRETQYF